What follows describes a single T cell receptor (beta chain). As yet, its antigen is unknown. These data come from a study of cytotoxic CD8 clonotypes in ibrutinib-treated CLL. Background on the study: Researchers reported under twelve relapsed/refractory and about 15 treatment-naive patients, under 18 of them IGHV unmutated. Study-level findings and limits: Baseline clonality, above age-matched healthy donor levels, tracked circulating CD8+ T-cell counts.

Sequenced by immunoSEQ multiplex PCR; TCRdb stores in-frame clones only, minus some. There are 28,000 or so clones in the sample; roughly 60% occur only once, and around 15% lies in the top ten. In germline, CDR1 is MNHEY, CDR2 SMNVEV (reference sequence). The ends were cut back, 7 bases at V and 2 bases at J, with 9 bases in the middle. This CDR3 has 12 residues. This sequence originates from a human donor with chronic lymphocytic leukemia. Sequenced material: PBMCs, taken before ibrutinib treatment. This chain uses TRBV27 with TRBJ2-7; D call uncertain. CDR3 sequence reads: CASMISAYEQYF. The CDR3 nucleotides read TGTGCCAGCATGATCAGTGCCTACGAGCAGTACTTC.